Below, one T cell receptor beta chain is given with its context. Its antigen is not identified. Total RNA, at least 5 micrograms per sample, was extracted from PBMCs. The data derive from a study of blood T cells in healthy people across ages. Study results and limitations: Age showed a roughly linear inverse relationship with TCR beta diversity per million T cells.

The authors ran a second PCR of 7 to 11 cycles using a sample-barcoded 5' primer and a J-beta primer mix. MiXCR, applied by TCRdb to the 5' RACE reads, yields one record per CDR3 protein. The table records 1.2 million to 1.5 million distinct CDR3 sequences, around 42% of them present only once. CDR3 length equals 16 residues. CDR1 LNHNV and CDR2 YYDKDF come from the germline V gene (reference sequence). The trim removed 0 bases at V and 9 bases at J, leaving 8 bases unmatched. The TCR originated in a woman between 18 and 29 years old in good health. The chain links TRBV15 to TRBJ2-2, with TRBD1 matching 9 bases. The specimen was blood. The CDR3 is CATSREGTGRTWELFF. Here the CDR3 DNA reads TGTGCCACCAGCAGAGAAGGGACAGGGAGGACCTGGGAGCTGTTTTTT. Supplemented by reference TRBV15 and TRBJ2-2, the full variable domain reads DAMVIQNPRYQVTQFGKPVTLSCSQTLNHNVMYWYQQKSSQAPKLLFHYYDKDFNNEADTPDNFQSRRPNTSFCFLDIRSPGLGDTAMYLCATSREGTGRTWELFFGEGSRLTVL.